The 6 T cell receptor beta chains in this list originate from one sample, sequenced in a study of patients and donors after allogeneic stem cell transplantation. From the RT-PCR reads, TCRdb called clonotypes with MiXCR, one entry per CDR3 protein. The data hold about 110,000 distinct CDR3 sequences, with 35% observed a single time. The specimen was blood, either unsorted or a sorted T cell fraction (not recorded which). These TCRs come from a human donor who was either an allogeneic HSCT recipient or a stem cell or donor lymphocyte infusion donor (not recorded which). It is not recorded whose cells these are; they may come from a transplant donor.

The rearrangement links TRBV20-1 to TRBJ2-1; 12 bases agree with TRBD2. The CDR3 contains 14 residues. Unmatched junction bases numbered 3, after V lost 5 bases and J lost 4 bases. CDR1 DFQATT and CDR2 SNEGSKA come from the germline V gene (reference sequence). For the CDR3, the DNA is TGCAGTGCTGGACTAGCGGGACTTTACAATGAGCAGTTCTTC. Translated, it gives CSAGLAGLYNEQFF.

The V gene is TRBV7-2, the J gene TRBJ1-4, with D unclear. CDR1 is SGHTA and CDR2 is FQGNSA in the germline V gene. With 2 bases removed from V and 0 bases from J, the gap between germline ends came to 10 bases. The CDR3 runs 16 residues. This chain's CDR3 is CASSLWAGTTNEKLFF. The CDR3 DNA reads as TGTGCCAGCAGCTTATGGGCAGGCACAACTAATGAAAAACTGTTTTTT.

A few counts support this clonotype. CDR3 region: CASSIYNEQFF. The DNA for the CDR3 is TGTGCCAGCAGCATATACAATGAGCAGTTCTTC. The chain recombines TRBV7-2 with TRBJ2-1; D ambiguous. The CDR3 runs 11 residues. Germline assignment: CDR1 SGHTA and CDR2 FQGNSA. Trimming removed 5 bases from V and 4 bases from J, with 3 bases in between.

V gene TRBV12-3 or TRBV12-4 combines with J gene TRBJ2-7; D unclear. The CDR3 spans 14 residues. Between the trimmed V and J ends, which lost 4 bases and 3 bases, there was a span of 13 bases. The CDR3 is CASSSTAFHYEQYF. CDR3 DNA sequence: TGTGCCAGCAGTTCCACAGCCTTCCACTACGAGCAGTACTTC.

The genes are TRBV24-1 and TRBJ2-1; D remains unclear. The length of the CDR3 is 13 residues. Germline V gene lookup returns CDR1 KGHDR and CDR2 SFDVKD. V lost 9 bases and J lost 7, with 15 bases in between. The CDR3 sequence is CATSTWEENEQFF. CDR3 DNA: TGTGCCACCTCGACCTGGGAAGAGAATGAGCAGTTCTTC.

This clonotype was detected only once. CDR3 protein: CSVWGEPPYNEQFF. CDR3 coding DNA: TGCAGCGTTTGGGGTGAGCCGCCCTACAATGAGCAGTTCTTC. The V call is TRBV29-1, the J call TRBJ2-1, with D uncertain. The V end lost 5 bases, the J end lost 2 bases, and 13 bases lay between the germline ends. This CDR3 comprises 14 residues. Germline loops: CDR1 SQVTM, CDR2 ANQGSEA.